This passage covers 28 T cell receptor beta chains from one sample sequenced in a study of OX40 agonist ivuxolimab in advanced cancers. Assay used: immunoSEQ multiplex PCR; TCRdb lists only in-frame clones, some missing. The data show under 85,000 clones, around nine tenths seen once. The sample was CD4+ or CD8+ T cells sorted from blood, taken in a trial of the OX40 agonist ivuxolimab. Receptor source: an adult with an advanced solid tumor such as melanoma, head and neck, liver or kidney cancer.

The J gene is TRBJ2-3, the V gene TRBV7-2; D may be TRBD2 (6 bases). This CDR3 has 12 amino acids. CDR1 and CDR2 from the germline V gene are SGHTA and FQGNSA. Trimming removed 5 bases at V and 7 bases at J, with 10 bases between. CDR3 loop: CASSRRGNTQYF. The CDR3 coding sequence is TGTGCCAGCAGCAGACGGGGGAATACGCAGTATTTT.

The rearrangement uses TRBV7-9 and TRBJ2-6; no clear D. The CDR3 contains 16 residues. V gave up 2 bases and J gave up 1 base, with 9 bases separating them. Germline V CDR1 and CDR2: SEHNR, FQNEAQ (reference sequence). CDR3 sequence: CASSLTSYSGANVLTF. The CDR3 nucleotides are TGTGCCAGCAGCTTAACTTCCTATTCTGGGGCCAACGTCCTGACTTTC.

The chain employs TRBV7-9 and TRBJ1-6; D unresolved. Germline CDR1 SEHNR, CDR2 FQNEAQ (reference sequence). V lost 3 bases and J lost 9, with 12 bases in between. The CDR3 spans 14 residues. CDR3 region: CASSFSAESSPLHF. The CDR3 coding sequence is TGTGCCAGCAGCTTTTCGGCAGAGAGTTCACCCCTCCACTTT.

CDR3 amino acids: CASSPDTYEQYF. The CDR3 DNA reads TGCGCCAGCAGCCCCGACACCTACGAGCAGTACTTC. The chain combines TRBV5-1 with TRBJ2-7; no reliable D call. Germline CDR1 SGHRS, CDR2 YFSETQ. V was clipped by 4 bases and J by 2 bases, with 7 bases between them. CDR3 length equals 12 residues.

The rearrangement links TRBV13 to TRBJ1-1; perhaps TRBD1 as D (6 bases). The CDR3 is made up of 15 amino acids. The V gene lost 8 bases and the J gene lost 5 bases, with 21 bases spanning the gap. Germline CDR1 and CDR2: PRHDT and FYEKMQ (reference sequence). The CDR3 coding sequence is TGTGCCAGCGCTCTCAGGGACACCCAAGAGACTGAAGCTTTCTTT. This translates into CASALRDTQETEAFF.

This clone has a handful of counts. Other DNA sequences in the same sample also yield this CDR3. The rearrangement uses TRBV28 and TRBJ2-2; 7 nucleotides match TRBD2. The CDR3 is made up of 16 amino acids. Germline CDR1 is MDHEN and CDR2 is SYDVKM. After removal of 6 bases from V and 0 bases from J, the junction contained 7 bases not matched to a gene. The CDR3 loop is CASSLPGLPNTGELFF. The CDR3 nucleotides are TGTGCCAGCAGCCTTCCGGGACTACCGAACACCGGGGAGCTGTTTTTT.

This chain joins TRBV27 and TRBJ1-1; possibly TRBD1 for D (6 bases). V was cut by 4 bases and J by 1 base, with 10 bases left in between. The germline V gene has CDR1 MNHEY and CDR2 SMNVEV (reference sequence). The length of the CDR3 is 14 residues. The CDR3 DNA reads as TGTGCCAGCAGTTATCGGGACACGAACACTGAAGCTTTCTTT. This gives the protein CASSYRDTNTEAFF.

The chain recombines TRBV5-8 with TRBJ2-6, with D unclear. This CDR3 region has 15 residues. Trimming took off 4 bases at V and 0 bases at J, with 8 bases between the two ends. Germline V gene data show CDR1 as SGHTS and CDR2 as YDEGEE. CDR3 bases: TGTGCCAGCAGCGGCCCGGGCTCTGGGGCCAACGTCCTGACTTTC. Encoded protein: CASSGPGSGANVLTF. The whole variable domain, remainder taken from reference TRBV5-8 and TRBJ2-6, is EAGVTQSPTHLIKTRGQQATLRCSPISGHTSVYWYQQALGLGLQFLLWYDEGEERNRGNFPPRFSGRQFPNYSSELNVNALELEDSALYLCASSGPGSGANVLTFGAGSRLTVL.

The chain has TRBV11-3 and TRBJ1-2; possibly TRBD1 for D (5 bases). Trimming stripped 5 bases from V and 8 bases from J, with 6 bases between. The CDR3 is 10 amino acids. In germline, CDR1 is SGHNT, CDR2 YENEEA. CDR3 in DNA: TGTGCCAGCAGCAGACAGGGCTACACCTTC. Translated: CASSRQGYTF.

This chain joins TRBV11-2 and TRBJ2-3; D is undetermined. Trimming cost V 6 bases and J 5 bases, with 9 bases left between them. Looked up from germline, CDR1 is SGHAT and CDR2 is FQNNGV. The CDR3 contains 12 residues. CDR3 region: CASSPLVDTQYF. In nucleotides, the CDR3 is TGTGCCAGCAGTCCCCTTGTAGATACGCAGTATTTT. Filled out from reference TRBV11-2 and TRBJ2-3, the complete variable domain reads EAGVAQSPRYKIIEKRQSVAFWCNPISGHATLYWYQQILGQGPKLLIQFQNNGVVDDSQLPKDRFSAERLKGVDSTLKIQPAKLEDSAVYLCASSPLVDTQYFGPGTRLTVL.

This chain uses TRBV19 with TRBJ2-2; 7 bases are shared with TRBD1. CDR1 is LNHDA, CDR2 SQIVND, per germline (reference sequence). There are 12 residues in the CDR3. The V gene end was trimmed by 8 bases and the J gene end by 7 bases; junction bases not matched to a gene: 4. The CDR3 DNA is TGTGCCAGTCGAAGGGGGCTCGGGGAGCTGTTTTTT. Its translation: CASRRGLGELFF.

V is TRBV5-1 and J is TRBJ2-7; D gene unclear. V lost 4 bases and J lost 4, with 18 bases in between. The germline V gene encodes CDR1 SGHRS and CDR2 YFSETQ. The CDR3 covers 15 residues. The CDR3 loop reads CASSVRAPNAYEQYV. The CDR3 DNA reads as TGCGCCAGCAGCGTCCGGGCCCCTAACGCATACGAGCAGTACGTC.

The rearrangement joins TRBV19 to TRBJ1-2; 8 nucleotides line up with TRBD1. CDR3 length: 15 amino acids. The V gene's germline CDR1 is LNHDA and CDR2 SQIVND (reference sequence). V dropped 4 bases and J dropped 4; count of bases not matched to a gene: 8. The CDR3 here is CASSSGQGTPYGYTF. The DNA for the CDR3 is TGTGCCAGTAGTAGCGGACAGGGAACCCCCTATGGCTACACCTTC.

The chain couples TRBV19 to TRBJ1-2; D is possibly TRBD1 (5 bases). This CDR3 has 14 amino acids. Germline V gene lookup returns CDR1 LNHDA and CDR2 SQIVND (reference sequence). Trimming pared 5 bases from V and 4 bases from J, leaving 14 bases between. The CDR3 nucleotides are TGTGCCAGTAGTCCTGGAGGGGCTGTCTATGGCTACACCTTC. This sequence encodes CASSPGGAVYGYTF.

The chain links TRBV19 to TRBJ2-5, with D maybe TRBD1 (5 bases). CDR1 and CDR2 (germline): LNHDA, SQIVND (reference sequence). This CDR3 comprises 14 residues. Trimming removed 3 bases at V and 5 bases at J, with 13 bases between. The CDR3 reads CASSMGPVGETQYF. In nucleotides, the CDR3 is TGTGCCAGTAGTATGGGGCCTGTCGGGGAGACCCAGTACTTC. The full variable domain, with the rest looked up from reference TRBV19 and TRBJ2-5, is DGGITQSPKYLFRKEGQNVTLSCEQNLNHDAMYWYRQDPGQGLRLIYYSQIVNDFQKGDIAEGYSVSREKKESFPLTVTSAQKNPTAFYLCASSMGPVGETQYFGPGTRLLVL.

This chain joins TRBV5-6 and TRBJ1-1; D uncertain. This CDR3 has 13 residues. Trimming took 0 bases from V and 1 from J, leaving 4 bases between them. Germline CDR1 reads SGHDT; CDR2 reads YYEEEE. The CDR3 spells CASSLGTNTEAFF. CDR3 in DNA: TGTGCCAGCAGCTTGGGGACGAACACTGAAGCTTTCTTT.

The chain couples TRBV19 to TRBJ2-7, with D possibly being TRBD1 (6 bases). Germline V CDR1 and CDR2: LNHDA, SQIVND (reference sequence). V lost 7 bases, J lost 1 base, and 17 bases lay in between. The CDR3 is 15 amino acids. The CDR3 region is CASTLGAGWSYEQYF. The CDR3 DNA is TGTGCCAGTACCCTGGGGGCAGGCTGGTCCTACGAGCAGTACTTC. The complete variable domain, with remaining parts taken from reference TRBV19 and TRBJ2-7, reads DGGITQSPKYLFRKEGQNVTLSCEQNLNHDAMYWYRQDPGQGLRLIYYSQIVNDFQKGDIAEGYSVSREKKESFPLTVTSAQKNPTAFYLCASTLGAGWSYEQYFGPGTRLTVT.

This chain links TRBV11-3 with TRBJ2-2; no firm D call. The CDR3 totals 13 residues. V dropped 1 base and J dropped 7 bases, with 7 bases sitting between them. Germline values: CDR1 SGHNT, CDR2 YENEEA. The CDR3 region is CASSLGRHGELFF. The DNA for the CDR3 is TGTGCCAGCAGCTTAGGACGGCACGGGGAGCTGTTTTTT.

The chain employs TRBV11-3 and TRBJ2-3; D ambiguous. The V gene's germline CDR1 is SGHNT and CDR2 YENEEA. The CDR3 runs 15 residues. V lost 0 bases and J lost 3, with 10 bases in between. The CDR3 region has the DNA TGTGCCAGCAGCTTAGATTATAGGGAAACAGATACGCAGTATTTT. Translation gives CASSLDYRETDTQYF. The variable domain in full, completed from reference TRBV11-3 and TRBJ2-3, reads EAGVVQSPRYKIIEKKQPVAFWCNPISGHNTLYWYLQNLGQGPELLIRYENEEAVDDSQLPKDRFSAERLKGVDSTLKIQPAELGDSAVYLCASSLDYRETDTQYFGPGTRLTVL.

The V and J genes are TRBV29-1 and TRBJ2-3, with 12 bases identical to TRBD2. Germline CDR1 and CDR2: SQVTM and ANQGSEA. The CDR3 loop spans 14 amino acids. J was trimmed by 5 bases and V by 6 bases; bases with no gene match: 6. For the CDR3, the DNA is TGCAGCGTCGGGACTAGCGGGCTGGGAGATACGCAGTATTTT. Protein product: CSVGTSGLGDTQYF.

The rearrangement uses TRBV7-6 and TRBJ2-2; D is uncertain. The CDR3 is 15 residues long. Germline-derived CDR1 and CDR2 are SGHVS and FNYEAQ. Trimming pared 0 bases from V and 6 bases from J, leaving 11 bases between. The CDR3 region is CASSLAPEIPGELFF. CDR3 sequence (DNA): TGTGCCAGCAGCTTAGCCCCCGAAATCCCCGGGGAGCTGTTTTTT.

The CDR3 bases are TGTGCCACCAGCAGAGAAAGCAACATGGCCGCTGAAGCTTTCTTT. Translation gives CATSRESNMAAEAFF. The V and J genes are TRBV15 and TRBJ1-1, with D uncertain. CDR3 size: 15 residues. Trimming stripped 0 bases from V and 6 bases from J, with 14 bases between. Germline V CDR1 and CDR2: LNHNV, YYDKDF (reference sequence). Complete variable domain (other parts from reference TRBV15 and TRBJ1-1): DAMVIQNPRYQVTQFGKPVTLSCSQTLNHNVMYWYQQKSSQAPKLLFHYYDKDFNNEADTPDNFQSRRPNTSFCFLDIRSPGLGDTAMYLCATSRESNMAAEAFFGQGTRLTVV.

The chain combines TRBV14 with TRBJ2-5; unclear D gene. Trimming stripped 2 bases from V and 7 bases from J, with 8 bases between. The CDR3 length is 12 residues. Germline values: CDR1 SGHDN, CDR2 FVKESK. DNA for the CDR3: TGTGCCAGCAGCCAACCCCATGGGACCCAGTACTTC. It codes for CASSQPHGTQYF.

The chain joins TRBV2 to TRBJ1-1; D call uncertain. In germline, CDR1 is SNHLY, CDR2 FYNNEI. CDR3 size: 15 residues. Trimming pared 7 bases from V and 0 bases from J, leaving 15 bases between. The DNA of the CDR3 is TGTGCCAGCAAGGGAGCGCAGCTCATGAACACTGAAGCTTTCTTT. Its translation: CASKGAQLMNTEAFF.

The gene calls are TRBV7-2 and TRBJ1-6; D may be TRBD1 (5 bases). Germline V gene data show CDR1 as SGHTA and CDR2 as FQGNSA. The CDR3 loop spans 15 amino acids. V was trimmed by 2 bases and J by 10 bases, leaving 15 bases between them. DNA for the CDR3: TGTGCCAGCAGCTTACTGGGACGGAGAGAGTCACCCCTCCACTTT. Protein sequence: CASSLLGRRESPLHF. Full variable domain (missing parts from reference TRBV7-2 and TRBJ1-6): GAGVSQSPSNKVTEKGKDVELRCDPISGHTALYWYRQSLGQGLEFLIYFQGNSAPDKSGLPSDRFSAERTGGSVSTLTIQRTQQEDSAVYLCASSLLGRRESPLHFGNGTRLTVT.

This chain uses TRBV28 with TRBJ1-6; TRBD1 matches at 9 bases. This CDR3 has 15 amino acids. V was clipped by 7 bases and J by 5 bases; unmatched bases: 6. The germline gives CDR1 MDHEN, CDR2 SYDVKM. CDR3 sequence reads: CASTPGQGDNSPLHF. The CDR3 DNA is TGTGCCAGCACGCCGGGACAGGGAGATAATTCACCCCTCCACTTT.

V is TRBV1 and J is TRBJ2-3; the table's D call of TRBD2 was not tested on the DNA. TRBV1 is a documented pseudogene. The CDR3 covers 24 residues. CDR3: CTSSQDPQPGRRGGYSIRTDTQYF. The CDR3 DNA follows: TGCACCAGCAGCCAAGATCCCCAGCCCGGGAGGAGAGGAGGATATTCGATACGCACAGATACGCAGTATTTT.

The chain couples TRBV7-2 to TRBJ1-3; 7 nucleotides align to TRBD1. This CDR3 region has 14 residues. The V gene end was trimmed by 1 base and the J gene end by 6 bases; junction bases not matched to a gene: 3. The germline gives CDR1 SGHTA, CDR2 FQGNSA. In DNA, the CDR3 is TGTGCCAGCAGCTTAGGAGGGACAGCAAACACCATATATTTT. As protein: CASSLGGTANTIYF.